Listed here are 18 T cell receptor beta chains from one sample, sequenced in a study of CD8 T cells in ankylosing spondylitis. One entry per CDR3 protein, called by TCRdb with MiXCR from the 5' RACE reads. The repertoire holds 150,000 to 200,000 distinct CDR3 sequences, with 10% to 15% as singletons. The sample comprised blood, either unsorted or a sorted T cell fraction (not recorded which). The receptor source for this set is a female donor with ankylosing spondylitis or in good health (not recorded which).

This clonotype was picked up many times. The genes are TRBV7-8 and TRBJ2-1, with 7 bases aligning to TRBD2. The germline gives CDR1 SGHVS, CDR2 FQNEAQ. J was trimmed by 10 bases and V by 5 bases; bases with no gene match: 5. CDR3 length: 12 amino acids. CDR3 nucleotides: TGTGCCAGCAGCGGGGGAGGGAAGGAGCAGTTCTTC. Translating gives CASSGGGKEQFF.

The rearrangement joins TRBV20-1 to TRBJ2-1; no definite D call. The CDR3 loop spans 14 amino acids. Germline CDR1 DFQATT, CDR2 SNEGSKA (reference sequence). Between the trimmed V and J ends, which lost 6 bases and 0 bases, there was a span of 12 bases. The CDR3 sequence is CSAPPESSYNEQFF. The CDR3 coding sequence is TGCAGTGCACCTCCCGAGAGCTCCTACAATGAGCAGTTCTTC.

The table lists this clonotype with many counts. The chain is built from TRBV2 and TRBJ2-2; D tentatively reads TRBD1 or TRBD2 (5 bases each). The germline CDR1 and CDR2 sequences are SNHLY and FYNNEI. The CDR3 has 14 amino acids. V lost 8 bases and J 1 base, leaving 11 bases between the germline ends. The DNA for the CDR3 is TGTGCCAGCCACTGGGACCAGAACACCGGGGAGCTGTTTTTT. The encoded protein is CASHWDQNTGELFF.

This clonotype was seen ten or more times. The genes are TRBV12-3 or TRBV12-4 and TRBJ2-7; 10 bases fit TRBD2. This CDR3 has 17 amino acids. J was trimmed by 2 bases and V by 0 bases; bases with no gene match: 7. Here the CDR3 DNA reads TGTGCCAGCAGTTTAGCCTCTAGCGGGAGTGAAGCCTACGAGCAGTACTTC. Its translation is CASSLASSGSEAYEQYF.

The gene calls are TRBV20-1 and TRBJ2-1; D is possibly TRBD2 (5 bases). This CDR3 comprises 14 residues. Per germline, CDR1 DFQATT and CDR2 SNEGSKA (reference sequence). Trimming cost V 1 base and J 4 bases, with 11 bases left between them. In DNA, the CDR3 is TGCAGTGCTAGAGGAGAGGGCCGATACAATGAGCAGTTCTTC. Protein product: CSARGEGRYNEQFF.

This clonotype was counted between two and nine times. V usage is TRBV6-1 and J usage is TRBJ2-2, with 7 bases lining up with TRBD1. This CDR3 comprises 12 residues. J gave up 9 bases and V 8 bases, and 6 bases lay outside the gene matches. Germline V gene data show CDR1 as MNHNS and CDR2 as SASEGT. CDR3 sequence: CASGRQGRELFF. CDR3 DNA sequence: TGTGCCAGCGGAAGACAGGGTCGGGAGCTGTTTTTT.

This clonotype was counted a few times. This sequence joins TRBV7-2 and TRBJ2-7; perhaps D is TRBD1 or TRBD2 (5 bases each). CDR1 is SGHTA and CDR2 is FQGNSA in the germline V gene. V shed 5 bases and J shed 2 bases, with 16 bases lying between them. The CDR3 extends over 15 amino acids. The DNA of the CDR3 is TGTGCCAGCAGCGAGGGTGACAGTTTTCCCTACGAGCAGTACTTC. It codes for CASSEGDSFPYEQYF.

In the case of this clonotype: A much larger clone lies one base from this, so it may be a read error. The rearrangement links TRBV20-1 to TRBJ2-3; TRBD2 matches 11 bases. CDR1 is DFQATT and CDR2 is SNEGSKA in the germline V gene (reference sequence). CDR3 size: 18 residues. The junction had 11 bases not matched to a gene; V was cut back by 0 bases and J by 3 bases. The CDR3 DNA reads TGCAGTGCTAGAGATGTACTAGCGGGAGTCTCCGGGACAGATACGCAGTATTTT. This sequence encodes CSARDVLAGVSGTDTQYF.

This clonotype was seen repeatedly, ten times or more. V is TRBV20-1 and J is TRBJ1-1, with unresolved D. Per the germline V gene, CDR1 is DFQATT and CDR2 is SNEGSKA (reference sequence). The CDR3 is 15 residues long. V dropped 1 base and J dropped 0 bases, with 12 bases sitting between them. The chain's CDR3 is CSARGLREMNTEAFF. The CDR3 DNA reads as TGCAGTGCTAGAGGTCTAAGGGAAATGAACACTGAAGCTTTCTTT.

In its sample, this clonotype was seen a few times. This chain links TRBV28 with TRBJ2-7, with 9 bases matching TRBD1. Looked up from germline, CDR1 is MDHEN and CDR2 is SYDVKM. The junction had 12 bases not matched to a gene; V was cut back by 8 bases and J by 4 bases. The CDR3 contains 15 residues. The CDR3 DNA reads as TGTGCCAGCGTAAAAGGACAGGGGAATGGGTACGAGCAGTACTTC. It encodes CASVKGQGNGYEQYF.

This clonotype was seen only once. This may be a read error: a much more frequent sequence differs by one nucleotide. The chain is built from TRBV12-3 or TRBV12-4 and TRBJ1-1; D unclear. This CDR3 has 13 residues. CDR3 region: CASSYQLNTEACF. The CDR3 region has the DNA TGTGCCAGCAGTTATCAGTTGAACACTGAAGCTTGCTTT.

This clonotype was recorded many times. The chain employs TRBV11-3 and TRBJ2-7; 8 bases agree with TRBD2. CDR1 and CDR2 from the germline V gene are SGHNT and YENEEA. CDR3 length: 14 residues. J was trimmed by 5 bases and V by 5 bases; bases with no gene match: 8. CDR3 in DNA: TGTGCCAGCAGCGTGCTAGCGGGTAGCCACGAGCAGTACTTC. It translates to CASSVLAGSHEQYF.

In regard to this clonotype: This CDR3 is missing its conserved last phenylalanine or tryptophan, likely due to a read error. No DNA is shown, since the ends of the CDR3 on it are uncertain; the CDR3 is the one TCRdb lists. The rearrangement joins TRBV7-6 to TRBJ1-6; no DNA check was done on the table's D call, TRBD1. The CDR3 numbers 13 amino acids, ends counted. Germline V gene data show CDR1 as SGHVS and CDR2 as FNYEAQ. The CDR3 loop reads CASSLCSPGQEVL.

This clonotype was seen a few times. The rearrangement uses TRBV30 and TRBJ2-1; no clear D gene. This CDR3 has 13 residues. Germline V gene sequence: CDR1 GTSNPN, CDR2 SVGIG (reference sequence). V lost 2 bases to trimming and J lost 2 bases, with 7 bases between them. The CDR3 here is CAWSPATYNEQFF. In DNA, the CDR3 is TGTGCCTGGAGTCCCGCGACCTACAATGAGCAGTTCTTC.

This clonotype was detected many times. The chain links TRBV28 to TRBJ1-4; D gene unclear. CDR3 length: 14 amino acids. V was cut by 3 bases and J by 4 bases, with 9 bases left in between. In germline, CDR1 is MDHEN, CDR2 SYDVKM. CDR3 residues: CASSLVKVNEKLFF. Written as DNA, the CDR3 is TGTGCCAGCAGTTTGGTAAAGGTTAATGAAAAACTGTTTTTT.

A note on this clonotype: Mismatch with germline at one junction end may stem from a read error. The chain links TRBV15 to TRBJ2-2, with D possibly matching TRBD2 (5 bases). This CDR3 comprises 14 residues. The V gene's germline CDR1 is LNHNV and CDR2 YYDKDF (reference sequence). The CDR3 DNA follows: TGTGCCACCAGCAGAGATAGGCAGGCTGGGGAGCCGTTTTTT. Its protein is CATSRDRQAGEPFF.

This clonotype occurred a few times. CDR3 nucleotide sequence: TGCGCCAGCAGCCCAGGTGTGGGGGACGAGCAGTACTTC. The encoded protein is CASSPGVGDEQYF. The chain couples TRBV5-1 to TRBJ2-7, with D perhaps TRBD1 or TRBD2 (5 bases each). Germline assignment: CDR1 SGHRS and CDR2 YFSETQ. CDR3 length: 13 amino acids. Trimming stripped 4 bases from V and 5 bases from J, with 13 bases between.

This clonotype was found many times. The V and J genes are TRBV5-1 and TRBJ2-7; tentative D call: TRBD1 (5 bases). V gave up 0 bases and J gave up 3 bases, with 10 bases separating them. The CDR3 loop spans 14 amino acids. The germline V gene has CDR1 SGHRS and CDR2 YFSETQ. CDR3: CASSLDTGIYEQYF. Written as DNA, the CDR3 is TGCGCCAGCAGCTTGGATACAGGAATCTACGAGCAGTACTTC.